This TCR beta chain emerged from a study of cytomegalovirus exposure and HLA in healthy donors. CDR1 and CDR2 (germline): SGHNT, YENEEA. The CDR3 spans 16 residues. The trim removed 5 bases at V and 7 bases at J, leaving 10 bases unmatched. TCRdb's copy holds only in-frame clones and misses some; the assay was immunoSEQ multiplex PCR. The repertoire holds 110,000 to 150,000 clones, 85% to 95% seen once, with 1.5% to 2% in the top ten. The material sequenced was PBMCs. V is TRBV11-3 and J is TRBJ2-2; the match to TRBD2 covers 10 bases. The sequence came from a man between 18 and 29 years old in good health and CMV-seropositive. The chain's CDR3 is CASSLSGRFGGGELFF. The CDR3 DNA sequence: TGTGCCAGCAGCCTTAGCGGGAGGTTTGGTGGCGGGGAGCTGTTTTTT.